This TCR beta chain came from a study of a mutant IDH1 vaccine in newly diagnosed glioma (dated by TCRdb to the early 2020s). Study-level background: Patients received eight vaccinations in weeks 1, 3, 5, 7, 11, 15, 19 and 23, corresponding to visits V03 through V10. Before enrollment, patients had received standard therapy of radiotherapy alone, temozolomide alone, or radiochemotherapy with temozolomide; most received the combination. The approximately 32 treated patients were approximately 62% male and about 38% female, with a mean age of approximately 40 years. Peripheral blood was collected at six visits: V03 (baseline), V05, V07, V10, V12 and V13. For exploratory analyses, longitudinal TCRB deep sequencing was carried out in roughly 23 treated patients wherever samples were available. In the chemotherapy-containing groups, vaccination started alongside temozolomide cycles, whereas in patients who had radiotherapy alone it started 4-6 weeks after radiotherapy.

The research as a whole found: Availability determined which PBMC samples were chosen for TCRB deep sequencing. The authors noted that analyses of patient blood samples could not be reproduced because of sample limitations. Vaccine-induced immune responses across multiple MHC alleles were detected in over 80% of patients. No apparent relationship was observed between pseudoprogression and alterations in the top peripheral T cell clonotypes detected by TCRB sequencing.

The time point label here, explained by the study, means: week 11, during vaccination. Every vaccine dose consisted of 300 ug of a 20-mer mutant IDH1 peptide in Montanide, administered subcutaneously together with topical imiquimod. Newly diagnosed WHO grade 3 or 4 IDH1-mutant astrocytomas showing loss of nuclear ATRX were present in the donors. The samples were drawn from NOA16, a multicentre, single-arm, open-label phase I trial in Germany that tested a mutant IDH1 peptide vaccine in humans for the first time. Genomic DNA for TCRB sequencing was extracted from EDTA blood using the DNeasy Blood and Tissue Kit. The junction carries 27 bases between V and J, which are trimmed by 3 bases and 4 bases respectively. Per the germline V gene (reference sequence), LNHNV is the CDR1 and YYDKDF is the CDR2. The CDR3 sequence holds 19 residues, the cysteine and phenylalanine included. The only DNA kept is the CDR3, 57 bases in frame from the first base.

The protocol used for the library was the immunoSEQ multiplex PCR assay. Following the manufacturer's protocol, the hsTCRB Kit was used to amplify rearranged TCR beta chain sequences. Sequencing of TCRB libraries was carried out on an Illumina MiSeq. As for the authors' bioinformatics: The proprietary platform of the kit vendor was used for demultiplexing, trimming and gene mapping. Here the immuneACCESS table is served through TCRdb, limited to in-frame sequences with V and J called. Missing clones are a known gap in these copies; in checked studies unresolved V genes cover under half, and the rest lacks a known reason. V and J calls and clone size are those listed in that table; D and trimming were worked out from the DNA. For this sample there are roughly 62,000 clones; approximately 89% appear just once. The ten largest make up approximately 2% of the sample. In the case of this clone: There is no known antigen for this receptor. The record has no base qualities; no much larger clone is one base away.

The chain employs TRBV15 and TRBJ1-1, with TRBD1 as a weak D call on 5 bases. Specimen: PBMCs, collected from a glioma patient whose treatment included an IDH1 peptide vaccine. The clonotype originates from a man aged 40-49 years with glioma. The sequenced DNA: TGTGCCACCAGCAGCTCAATTGCGGGAAGGGCGGGACTTCGCACTGAAGCTTTCTTT. Protein translation: CATSSSIAGRAGLRTEAFF.